This T cell receptor (beta chain) was recovered during a study of T cells and copy number aberrations in small-cell lung cancer. Study-level points and caveats: Tumors showed lower T-cell density, richness and clonality than adjacent lung, though density did not differ significantly.

Profiled with immunoSEQ multiplex PCR; TCRdb holds only in-frame clones, not every one. The sample carries over 2,000 clones, over 75% recorded once. V was clipped by 0 bases and J by 6 bases, with 13 bases between them. The CDR3 runs to 15 residues. Germline CDR1 reads LGHNT; CDR2 reads FRNRAP. Note on this clone: Its antigen is not identified.

Sequenced material: normal tissue next to the tumor. This chain connects TRBV12-5 to TRBJ2-3; D possibly uses TRBD1 or TRBD2 (6 bases each). This sequence was found in a man in his sixties with small cell lung cancer. The CDR3 is CASGLVHGGLDTQYF. The CDR3, as DNA: TGTGCTAGTGGTTTGGTACACGGGGGCTTGGATACGCAGTATTTT.